This paragraph reports one T cell receptor (beta chain). Antigen specificity is unknown. Compared with germline, one end of the junction differs, possibly owing to a read error. The record originates from a study of blood T cells in healthy people across ages. Study-wide results and limits: Naive CD4+ cell counts and diversity both ran higher in long-lived than in aged donors.

This CDR3 is 15 amino acids long. Per germline, CDR1 SGHRS and CDR2 YFSETQ. A second PCR of roughly 7 to 11 cycles used a sample-barcoded 5' primer and a J-beta primer mix. TCRdb re-derived calls from the 5' RACE reads in MiXCR, one entry per CDR3 protein. The data contain 540,000 or so distinct CDR3 sequences, roughly 48% of them singletons. Sequenced input: blood. This TCR was sampled from a man older than 75 in good health. The V call is TRBV5-1, the J call TRBJ2-2; TRBD1 matches 8 bases. Here the CDR3 DNA reads TGCGCCAGCAGCGTCAGGGGGCCCAACACCGAGGAGCTGTTTTTT. As protein: CASSVRGPNTEELFF.